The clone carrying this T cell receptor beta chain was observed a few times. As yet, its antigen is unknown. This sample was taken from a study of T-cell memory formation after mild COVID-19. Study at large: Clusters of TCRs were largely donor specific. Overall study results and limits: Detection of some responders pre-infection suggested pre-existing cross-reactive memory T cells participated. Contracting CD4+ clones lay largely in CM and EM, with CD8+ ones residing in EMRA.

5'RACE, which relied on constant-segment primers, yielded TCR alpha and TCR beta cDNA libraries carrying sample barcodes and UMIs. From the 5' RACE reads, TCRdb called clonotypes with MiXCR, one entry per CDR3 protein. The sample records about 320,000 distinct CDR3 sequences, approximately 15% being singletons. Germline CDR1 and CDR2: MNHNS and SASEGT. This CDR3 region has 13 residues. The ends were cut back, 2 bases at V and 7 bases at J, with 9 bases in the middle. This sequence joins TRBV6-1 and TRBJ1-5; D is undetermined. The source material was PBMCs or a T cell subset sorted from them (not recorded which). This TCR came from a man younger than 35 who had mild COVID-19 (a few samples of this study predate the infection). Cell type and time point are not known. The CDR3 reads CASSERATQPQHF. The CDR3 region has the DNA TGTGCCAGCAGTGAAAGGGCAACCCAGCCCCAGCATTTT.